This T cell receptor beta chain was obtained from a study of cytomegalovirus exposure and HLA in healthy donors. The PCR ran on 60 Vbeta and 13 Jbeta primers. TCRdb keeps only in-frame clones here, not all; method: immunoSEQ multiplex PCR. The sample yields 150,000 to 200,000 clones, 68% seen once. This CDR3 has 15 residues. Looked up from germline, CDR1 is SGHAT and CDR2 is FQNNGV. The J segment lost 2 bases and the V segment lost 11 bases, leaving 12 bases of the junction unmatched. The chain has TRBV11-2 and TRBJ2-7, with TRBD1 matching 10 bases. This sequence was found in a middle-aged man in good health and CMV-seronegative. Sequenced: PBMCs. The CDR3 region has the DNA TGTGCCTCAGAAGGTGGGACAGGGGTGACCTACGAGCAGTACTTC. This gives the protein CASEGGTGVTYEQYF.